Shown below are 24 T cell receptor beta chains from a single sample sequenced in a study of T cell responses to AZD1222 COVID-19 vaccine. Clones were read by immunoSEQ multiplex PCR, and TCRdb kept only the in-frame ones, dropping some. The data show 100,000 to 150,000 clones, 88% seen once. The input for sequencing was peripheral blood, taken on day 0 of AZD1222 vaccination. Source of these receptors: an adult in good health.

The chain carries TRBV6-4 and TRBJ2-1; 8 nucleotides match TRBD2. CDR3 length equals 15 residues. The V and J ends lost 0 bases and 9 bases, in that order; junction bases with no gene match: 7. Germline V CDR1 and CDR2: MRHNA, SNTAGT. As DNA, the CDR3 is TGTGCCAGCAGTGACTCCCGAGCGGGAGAAGGTGAGCAGTTCTTC. It encodes CASSDSRAGEGEQFF.

The V call is TRBV7-2, the J call TRBJ1-5; 7 nucleotides agree with TRBD1. The CDR3 is made up of 17 amino acids. After removal of 6 bases from V and 2 bases from J, the junction contained 13 bases not matched to a gene. CDR1 and CDR2 (germline): SGHTA, FQGNSA. The CDR3 sequence: CASRRSGGTAGNQPQHF. The CDR3 DNA reads TGTGCCAGCAGACGCAGCGGGGGGACAGCGGGCAATCAGCCCCAGCATTTT.

The CDR3 DNA sequence: TGTGCCAGCAGTTACGGGGACCTTTACGAGCAGTACTTC. It translates to CASSYGDLYEQYF. The chain couples TRBV6-2 or TRBV6-3 to TRBJ2-7, with D tentatively TRBD1 or TRBD2 (5 bases each). This CDR3 has 13 residues. Trimming took 2 bases from V and 4 from J, leaving 9 bases between them. The germline gives CDR1 MNHEY, CDR2 SVGEGT.

This clone has just one count. The V gene is TRBV15, the J gene TRBJ2-3; TRBD2 matches 11 bases. Germline V gene sequence: CDR1 LNHNV, CDR2 YYDKDF (reference sequence). V lost 7 bases to trimming and J lost 3 bases; unmatched junction nucleotides: 3. This CDR3 comprises 14 residues. The CDR3 bases are TGTGCCACCACGAGACTAGCGGGGACAGATACGCAGTATTTT. It translates to CATTRLAGTDTQYF. Full variable domain (remainder filled in from reference TRBV15 and TRBJ2-3): DAMVIQNPRYQVTQFGKPVTLSCSQTLNHNVMYWYQQKSSQAPKLLFHYYDKDFNNEADTPDNFQSRRPNTSFCFLDIRSPGLGDTAMYLCATTRLAGTDTQYFGPGTRLTVL.

This clone was seen more than once but under ten times. The gene calls are TRBV18 and TRBJ1-2; 11 bases agree with TRBD1. CDR3 length: 15 residues. V shed 3 bases, J shed 5 bases, and the junction held 5 bases outside the gene matches. The germline CDR1 and CDR2 sequences are KGHSH and LQKENI. DNA for the CDR3: TGTGCCAGCTCACCTTCCGGACAGGGGGCGTATGGCTACACCTTC. Translated, it gives CASSPSGQGAYGYTF. The full variable domain, with the rest looked up from reference TRBV18 and TRBJ1-2, is NAGVMQNPRHLVRRRGQEARLRCSPMKGHSHVYWYRQLPEEGLKFMVYLQKENIIDESGMPKERFSAEFPKEGPSILRIQQVVRGDSAAYFCASSPSGQGAYGYTFGSGTRLTVV.

In its sample, this clone was seen a few times. V gene TRBV28 combines with J gene TRBJ2-2; D not certain. Deletions cut 6 bases from V and 7 bases from J, with 6 bases between. The CDR3 is 11 residues long. Germline CDR1 and CDR2: MDHEN and SYDVKM. The CDR3 nucleotides read TGTGCCAGCAGCTTCCTCGGGGAGCTGTTTTTT. Translated, it gives CASSFLGELFF.

In its sample, this clone was seen once. The chain carries TRBV5-1 and TRBJ2-3; tentatively, D is TRBD1 (5 bases). The germline V gene has CDR1 SGHRS and CDR2 YFSETQ. This CDR3 is 14 amino acids long. V lost 5 bases and J 0 bases, leaving 10 bases between the germline ends. CDR3 sequence reads: CASREGVSTDTQYF. In DNA, the CDR3 is TGCGCCAGCAGGGAAGGGGTTAGCACAGATACGCAGTATTTT.

V gene TRBV6-1 combines with J gene TRBJ2-1; D unclear. CDR3 length: 15 amino acids. CDR1 is MNHNS, CDR2 SASEGT, per germline. Trimming took off 0 bases at V and 4 bases at J, with 10 bases between the two ends. The CDR3 here is CASSEAPDGYNEQFF. The DNA of the CDR3 is TGTGCCAGCAGTGAAGCGCCTGACGGTTACAATGAGCAGTTCTTC.

The chain has TRBV18 and TRBJ2-7, with TRBD1 identical over 8 bases. The CDR3 length is 15 residues. V was pared by 3 bases and J by 3 bases, with 7 bases of the junction left unmatched. Germline CDR1 reads KGHSH; CDR2 reads LQKENI. Written as DNA, the CDR3 is TGTGCCAGCTCACCTGACAGGGGTTGGCTCTACGAGCAGTACTTC. Translated, it gives CASSPDRGWLYEQYF.

V gene TRBV5-4 combines with J gene TRBJ1-1; no reliable D call. The CDR3 length is 13 residues. Germline CDR1 SGHNT, CDR2 YYREEE (reference sequence). The V end lost 3 bases, the J end lost 4 bases, and 10 bases lay between the germline ends. CDR3 amino acids: CASSSPGSTEAFF. CDR3 coding DNA: TGTGCCAGCAGCTCACCCGGGTCCACTGAAGCTTTCTTT.

In its sample, this clone was seen a few times. The chain uses TRBV10-3 and TRBJ1-1; D uncertain. The CDR3 extends over 11 amino acids. Germline V CDR1 and CDR2: ENHRY, SYGVKD. V lost 10 bases to trimming and J lost 5 bases, with 11 bases between them. CDR3 nucleotides: TGTGCCACCTTATACGAAACTGAAGCTTTCTTT. Amino acid sequence: CATLYETEAFF.

The chain uses TRBV7-9 and TRBJ1-2; no clear D gene. Trimming took off 3 bases at V and 2 bases at J, with 4 bases between the two ends. The CDR3 is 12 residues long. Germline loops: CDR1 SEHNR, CDR2 FQNEAQ (reference sequence). The CDR3 DNA reads as TGTGCCAGCAGCTTCCCCAACTATGGCTACACCTTC. This translates into CASSFPNYGYTF.

This chain links TRBV27 with TRBJ1-5; possible D gene TRBD1, 6 bases. Germline CDR1 and CDR2: MNHEY and SMNVEV (reference sequence). The CDR3 consists of 14 residues. Trimming left V 3 bases short and J 3 bases short, with 9 bases between. The CDR3 loop reads CASSLSGVNQPQHF. The CDR3 bases are TGTGCCAGCAGTTTGTCAGGGGTCAATCAGCCCCAGCATTTT.

The rearrangement joins TRBV4-3 to TRBJ2-3; 10 bases align to TRBD2. The germline gives CDR1 LGHNA, CDR2 YSLEER. The CDR3 loop spans 15 amino acids. V lost 4 bases, J lost 3 bases, and 4 bases stayed unmatched. The CDR3 protein is CASSPGLAETDTQYF. The CDR3, as DNA: TGCGCCAGCAGCCCTGGACTAGCGGAAACAGATACGCAGTATTTT.

The chain uses TRBV4-2 and TRBJ1-5; 8 nucleotides line up with TRBD1. V lost 6 bases to trimming and J lost 4 bases; unmatched junction nucleotides: 8. CDR1 and CDR2 from the germline V gene are LGHNA and YNFKEQ. The CDR3 extends over 15 amino acids. CDR3 region: CASSSDRGRNQPQHF. CDR3 in DNA: TGTGCCAGCAGTTCCGACAGGGGAAGAAATCAGCCCCAGCATTTT.

The chain couples TRBV28 to TRBJ1-2, with D possibly TRBD1 on 5 matching bases. Trimming pared 7 bases from V and 6 bases from J, leaving 24 bases between. In germline, CDR1 is MDHEN, CDR2 SYDVKM. CDR3 length: 16 residues. CDR3 in amino acids: CASTSPGTGRTNGYTF. The CDR3 DNA follows: TGTGCCAGCACGTCCCCGGGCACGGGGCGTACCAATGGCTACACCTTC.

This clone was counted a single time. The chain is built from TRBV3-1 (or the pseudogene TRBV3-2) and TRBJ2-1; TRBD1 or TRBD2 may be the D gene (5 bases each). CDR3 length equals 12 residues. V gave up 3 bases and J gave up 11 bases, with 11 bases separating them. The germline CDR1 and CDR2 sequences are LGHDT and YNNKEL (reference sequence). CDR3 DNA sequence: TGTGCCAGCAGCCAGGGACCTACCCAGCAGTTCTTC. It is translated as CASSQGPTQQFF.

V usage is TRBV2 and J usage is TRBJ2-7, with D perhaps assigned TRBD1 or TRBD2 (5 bases each). The CDR3 has 14 residues. With 6 bases removed from V and 1 base from J, the gap between germline ends came to 13 bases. Germline-derived CDR1 and CDR2 are SNHLY and FYNNEI. The CDR3 sequence is CASSGRRTSYEQYF. DNA for the CDR3: TGTGCCAGCAGCGGACGGAGGACATCCTACGAGCAGTACTTC.

The count of this clone is one. The chain joins TRBV12-5 to TRBJ1-6; 11 nucleotides align to TRBD1. The length of the CDR3 is 15 residues. The V gene's germline CDR1 is LGHNT and CDR2 FRNRAP. Losses at the gene ends were 7 bases for V and 11 bases for J; bases not matched to a gene: 10. Here the CDR3 reads CASAARTGGLTPLHF. The CDR3 DNA is TGTGCTAGTGCCGCCCGGACAGGGGGCTTGACACCCCTCCACTTT.

V and J are TRBV27 and TRBJ2-7; no definite D call. This CDR3 contains 13 residues. CDR1 is MNHEY, CDR2 SMNVEV, per germline (reference sequence). V was clipped by 5 bases and J by 1 base, with 9 bases between them. The CDR3 sequence: CASSMDGSYEQYF. The CDR3 coding sequence is TGTGCCAGCAGTATGGACGGATCCTACGAGCAGTACTTC.

This chain connects TRBV5-1 to TRBJ1-2; D is unresolved. CDR3 size: 14 residues. Trimming cost V 0 bases and J 3 bases, with 9 bases left between them. CDR1 and CDR2 (germline): SGHRS, YFSETQ. Here the CDR3 DNA reads TGCGCCAGCAGCTTGGTTACGGTTGACTATGGCTACACCTTC. It codes for CASSLVTVDYGYTF.

This chain connects TRBV4-3 to TRBJ1-2; 8 bases line up with TRBD1. V trimming: 0 bases; J trimming: 6 bases; junction bases outside the gene matches: 6. CDR3 size: 15 residues. Germline values: CDR1 LGHNA, CDR2 YSLEER. The CDR3 spells CASSQDGEDRDGYTF. For the CDR3, the DNA is TGCGCCAGCAGCCAAGATGGGGAGGACAGGGATGGCTACACCTTC.

V gene TRBV4-3 combines with J gene TRBJ1-1; D gene uncertain. This CDR3 is built from 13 residues. Between the trimmed V and J ends, which lost 0 bases and 7 bases, there was a span of 9 bases. From germline, CDR1 is LGHNA and CDR2 YSLEER. The CDR3 DNA reads TGCGCCAGCAGCCAAGATCTATCCGGTGAAGCTTTCTTT. The encoded protein is CASSQDLSGEAFF.

This clone was found a few times. The rearrangement uses TRBV5-1 and TRBJ2-5; the D is unclear. The CDR3 has 11 amino acids. The ends were cut back, 4 bases at V and 1 base at J, with 2 bases in the middle. Germline CDR1 SGHRS, CDR2 YFSETQ. The CDR3 DNA sequence: TGCGCCAGCAGCACCCAAGAGACCCAGTACTTC. It is translated as CASSTQETQYF.